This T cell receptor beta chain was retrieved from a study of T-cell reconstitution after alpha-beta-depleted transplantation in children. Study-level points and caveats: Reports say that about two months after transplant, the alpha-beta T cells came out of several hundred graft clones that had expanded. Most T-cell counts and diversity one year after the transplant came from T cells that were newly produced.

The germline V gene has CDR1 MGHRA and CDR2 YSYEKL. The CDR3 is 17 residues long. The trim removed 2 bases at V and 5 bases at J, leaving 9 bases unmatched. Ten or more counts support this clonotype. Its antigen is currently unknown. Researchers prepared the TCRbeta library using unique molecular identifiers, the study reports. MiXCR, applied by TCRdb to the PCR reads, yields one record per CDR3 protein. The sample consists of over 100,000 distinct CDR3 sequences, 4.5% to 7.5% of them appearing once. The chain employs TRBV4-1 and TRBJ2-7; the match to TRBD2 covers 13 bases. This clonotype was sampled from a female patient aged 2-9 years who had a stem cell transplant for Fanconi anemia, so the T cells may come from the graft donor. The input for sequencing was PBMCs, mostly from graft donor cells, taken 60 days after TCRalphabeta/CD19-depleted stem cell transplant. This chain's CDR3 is CASSQSSLTSGRDEQYF. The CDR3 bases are TGCGCCAGCAGCCAATCTAGCTTAACTAGCGGGAGGGACGAGCAGTACTTC.